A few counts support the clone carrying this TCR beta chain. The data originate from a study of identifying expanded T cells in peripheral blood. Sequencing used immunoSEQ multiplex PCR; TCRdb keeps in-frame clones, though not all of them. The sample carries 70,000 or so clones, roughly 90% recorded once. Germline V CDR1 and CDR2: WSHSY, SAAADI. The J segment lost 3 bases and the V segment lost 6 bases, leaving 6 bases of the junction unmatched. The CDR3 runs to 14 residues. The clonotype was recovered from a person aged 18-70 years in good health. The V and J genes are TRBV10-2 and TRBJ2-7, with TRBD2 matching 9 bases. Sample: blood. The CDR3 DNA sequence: TGCGCCAGCAGCTTAGCGGGGGCAGGCTACGAGCAGTACTTC. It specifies CASSLAGAGYEQYF.